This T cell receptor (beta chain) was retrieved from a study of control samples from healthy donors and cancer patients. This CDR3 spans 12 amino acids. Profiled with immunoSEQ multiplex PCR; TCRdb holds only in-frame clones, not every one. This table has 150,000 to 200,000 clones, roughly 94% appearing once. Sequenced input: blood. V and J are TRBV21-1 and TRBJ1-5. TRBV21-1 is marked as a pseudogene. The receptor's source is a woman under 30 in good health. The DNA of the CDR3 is TGTGCCAGCAGGGGGGTGAGACAGCCCCAGCATTTT. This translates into CASRGVRQPQHF.